Each of the 8 T cell receptor beta chains below was sequenced from the same sample in a study of blood T cells in healthy people across ages. A J-beta primer mix and a sample-barcoded 5' primer were used in a second PCR of about 7 to 12 cycles. One entry per CDR3 protein results from TCRdb running MiXCR on the 5' RACE reads. Among about 680,000 distinct CDR3 sequences listed, around 45% were seen once. Sequenced input: blood. These receptor sequences come from a woman in her fifties or sixties in good health.

This sequence joins TRBV28 and TRBJ2-4; no definite D call. The DNA end favors TRBJ2-7, so the J call may be wrong. The CDR3 totals 15 residues. Germline V gene sequence: CDR1 MDHEN, CDR2 SYDVKM. CDR3 DNA sequence: TGTGCCAGCAGTTTCGAAAGGGAAAGGAACTACGAGCAGTACTTC. Amino acids: CASSFERERNYEQYF.

V usage is TRBV6-6 and J usage is TRBJ1-5, with D unresolved. The V gene lost 2 bases and the J gene lost 5 bases, with 7 bases spanning the gap. This CDR3 contains 13 residues. Per germline, CDR1 MNHNY and CDR2 SVGAGI (reference sequence). CDR3 DNA sequence: TGTGCCAGCAGTTACGGGCGAGATCAGCCCCAGCATTTT. Its translation is CASSYGRDQPQHF.

This clonotype was found a few times. This rearrangement joins TRBV29-1 to TRBJ2-1; 9 bases are a match to TRBD1. V shed 4 bases, J shed 10 bases, and the junction held 14 bases outside the gene matches. Per germline, CDR1 SQVTM and CDR2 ANQGSEA. The CDR3 covers 15 residues. In DNA form, the CDR3 reads TGCAGCGTTGCCGTGGGACAGGGTCCGGGTGGCGAGCAGTTCTTC. It specifies CSVAVGQGPGGEQFF.

The chain combines TRBV3-1 with TRBJ2-1; 7 bases line up with TRBD2. Germline CDR1 and CDR2: LGHDT and YNNKEL (reference sequence). The CDR3 contains 12 residues. The ends lost 5 bases at V and 9 bases at J; junction bases unmatched: 4. The CDR3 DNA reads TGTGCCAGCAGCACACTAGCGCTTGAGCAGTTCTTC. Protein sequence: CASSTLALEQFF.

The gene calls are TRBV20-1 and TRBJ2-1; TRBD1 or TRBD2 may be the D gene (5 bases each). Germline values: CDR1 DFQATT, CDR2 SNEGSKA (reference sequence). This CDR3 region has 15 residues. V lost 6 bases and J 5 bases, leaving 20 bases between the germline ends. The CDR3 loop is CSANDRTKTNNEQFF. The CDR3 region has the DNA TGCAGTGCAAACGACAGAACGAAGACTAACAATGAGCAGTTCTTC.

This clonotype has a handful of counts. The V gene is TRBV29-1, the J gene TRBJ2-3; 8 nucleotides line up with TRBD2. CDR1 is SQVTM and CDR2 is ANQGSEA in the germline V gene. The length of the CDR3 is 16 residues. V trimming: 4 bases; J trimming: 3 bases; junction bases outside the gene matches: 12. DNA for the CDR3: TGCAGCGTTGGCAGCGGGAGATGGCGGGGGACAGATACGCAGTATTTT. Translation: CSVGSGRWRGTDTQYF.

This chain joins TRBV20-1 and TRBJ2-1, with a tentative D call TRBD2 (6 bases). This CDR3 region has 16 residues. Trimming took off 5 bases at V and 9 bases at J, with 26 bases between the two ends. The V gene's germline CDR1 is DFQATT and CDR2 SNEGSKA (reference sequence). CDR3 in DNA: TGCAGTGCTTTCCTTGGGGCTAGCGCATCGGGAAGTGAGCAGTTCTTC. Its translation: CSAFLGASASGSEQFF.

V gene TRBV28 combines with J gene TRBJ2-1; no firm D call. V lost 3 bases and J 10 bases, leaving 16 bases between the germline ends. CDR3 length equals 14 residues. CDR1 MDHEN and CDR2 SYDVKM come from the germline V gene. CDR3 loop: CASSLPIGNYEQFF. CDR3 in DNA: TGTGCCAGCAGTTTGCCCATTGGCAACTACGAGCAGTTCTTC. The variable domain in full, completed from reference TRBV28 and TRBJ2-1, reads DVKVTQSSRYLVKRTGEKVFLECVQDMDHENMFWYRQDPGLGLRLIYFSYDVKMKEKGDIPEGYSVSREKKERFSLILESASTNQTSMYLCASSLPIGNYEQFFGPGTRLTVL.